This T cell receptor (beta chain) appears in the sequencing data of a study of shared clonotypes between healthy human individuals. Study-wide background: The donor group consisted of two women and three men, aged 18 to 49.

In regard to this clone: No antigen is known for it.

Clones were read by immunoSEQ multiplex PCR, and TCRdb kept only the in-frame ones, dropping some. The repertoire has approximately 2.1 million clones, over 90% of them found once; the top ten carry around 0.4%. Notes on the study in general: Of the naive CD4 clonotypes, about 5.4% were shared across a handful of donors. Larger estimated richness was generally recorded for naive subsets relative to memory subsets.

The ends were cut back, 4 bases at V and 8 bases at J, with 11 bases in the middle. CDR1 and CDR2 from the germline V gene are LNHDA and SQIVND (reference sequence). The CDR3 loop spans 13 amino acids. V and J are TRBV19 and TRBJ1-4; D uncertain. Specimen: naive CD4+ T cells from PBMCs. The subset: CD45RA+ positively selected. The receptor comes from a man aged 18 to 30 in good health. Some clones in this sample may be carry-over from other donors' samples. The CDR3 spells CASSTGFREKLFF. CDR3 DNA sequence: TGTGCCAGTAGTACTGGGTTTCGGGAAAAACTGTTTTTT. Supplemented by reference TRBV19 and TRBJ1-4, the full variable domain reads DGGITQSPKYLFRKEGQNVTLSCEQNLNHDAMYWYRQDPGQGLRLIYYSQIVNDFQKGDIAEGYSVSREKKESFPLTVTSAQKNPTAFYLCASSTGFREKLFFGSGTQLSVL.